One sample yielded the 30 T cell receptor beta chains listed below, sequenced in a study of persistence of HIV-infected CD4 T cells. Which antigens these TCRs recognize remains unknown. An overlapping HIV-1 Gag peptide pool stimulated these cells at 0.95 to 1 ug/peptide/mL. CD40L/CD69 double-negative CD45RO-high memory CD4+ T cells were collected. This was the immunoSEQ version 4 assay in survey mode. Clones were read by immunoSEQ multiplex PCR, and TCRdb kept only the in-frame ones, dropping some. The top ten clones hold around 5% of a sample with about 36,000 clones, more than 70% of them seen once. Material: cultured CD4+ T cells from PBMCs, obtained from a patient who received antiretroviral therapy. These receptors all come from an adult with HIV. The donor label of this sample is uncertain.

The chain employs TRBV10-3 and TRBJ2-3; 11 bases match TRBD2. CDR1 and CDR2 from the germline V gene are ENHRY and SYGVKD. The CDR3 length is 16 residues. V shed 0 bases and J 1 base; nucleotides not matched to a gene: 0. CDR3 sequence reads: CAISESTSGGTDTQYF. The CDR3 bases are TGTGCCATCAGTGAGTCGACTAGCGGGGGCACAGATACGCAGTATTTT.

The chain combines TRBV10-3 with TRBJ2-3; possible D gene TRBD2, 6 bases. Germline V CDR1 and CDR2: ENHRY, SYGVKD. The CDR3 length is 15 residues. V lost 6 bases to trimming and J lost 3 bases, with 16 bases between them. CDR3 amino acids: CAIRVMTRSTDTQYF. The CDR3 DNA is TGTGCCATCAGAGTTATGACTAGATCTACAGATACGCAGTATTTT.

The rearrangement links TRBV20-1 to TRBJ2-1; D is uncertain. CDR3 length: 11 residues. V was shortened by 6 bases and J by 5 bases, with 8 bases between the two germline ends. In germline, CDR1 is DFQATT, CDR2 SNEGSKA (reference sequence). This CDR3 is CSALRDNEQFF. CDR3 DNA: TGCAGTGCCCTTCGCGACAATGAGCAGTTCTTC.

The J gene is TRBJ2-1, the V gene TRBV6-4, with 7 bases matching TRBD2. From germline, CDR1 is MRHNA and CDR2 SNTAGT. CDR3 length: 17 residues. Trimming removed 2 bases from V and 0 bases from J; junction bases left unmatched: 7. In DNA form, the CDR3 reads TGTGCCAGCAGTGACGGCCCTCGGGGGGTCTCCTACAATGAGCAGTTCTTC. It translates to CASSDGPRGVSYNEQFF.

V usage is TRBV10-1 and J usage is TRBJ1-1; no clear D gene. V lost 6 bases and J 6 bases, leaving 11 bases between the germline ends. The V gene's germline CDR1 is WNHNN and CDR2 SYGVQD (reference sequence). The CDR3 contains 12 residues. The CDR3 here is CASSRNRAEAFF. CDR3 DNA sequence: TGCGCCAGCAGCCGAAATCGGGCTGAAGCTTTCTTT.

V usage is TRBV19 and J usage is TRBJ2-3; no reliable D call. Germline V gene lookup returns CDR1 LNHDA and CDR2 SQIVND (reference sequence). V lost 6 bases and J lost 4, with 8 bases in between. This CDR3 has 12 residues. The CDR3 DNA sequence: TGTGCCAGTAGGGGTGGTGCAGATACGCAGTATTTT. It is translated as CASRGGADTQYF.

The sample holds one count of this clone. The V and J genes are TRBV7-8 and TRBJ1-4, with D possibly being TRBD1 (6 bases). V lost 7 bases to trimming and J lost 7 bases, with 16 bases between them. There are 14 residues in the CDR3. Germline assignment: CDR1 SGHVS and CDR2 FQNEAQ. The CDR3 DNA is TGTGCCAGCACGGGAGGGGGGGCGAGTGAAAAACTGTTTTTT. Translated, it gives CASTGGGASEKLFF.

The chain recombines TRBV18 with TRBJ2-1; TRBD2 matches at 8 bases. The CDR3 is made up of 16 amino acids. In germline, CDR1 is KGHSH, CDR2 LQKENI. Trimming took 2 bases from V and 3 from J; bases not matched to a gene: 6. CDR3 DNA: TGTGCCAGCTCACCATTTAGCGGGGAGGTCTACAATGAGCAGTTCTTC. Translated, it gives CASSPFSGEVYNEQFF.

V is TRBV5-4 and J is TRBJ2-3; D possibly matches TRBD1 or TRBD2 (5 bases each). CDR3 length equals 16 residues. Per germline, CDR1 SGHNT and CDR2 YYREEE (reference sequence). V shed 4 bases and J shed 0 bases, with 15 bases lying between them. The CDR3 here is CASSAPGALSTDTQYF. The CDR3 DNA is TGTGCCAGCAGCGCTCCCGGGGCCTTGAGCACAGATACGCAGTATTTT.

The chain carries TRBV7-3 and TRBJ2-1, with 7 bases identical to TRBD2. The CDR3 has 14 residues. Germline trimming cut 5 bases from V and 9 bases from J; bases unmatched to any gene: 10. Germline V lookup: CDR1 SGHTA, CDR2 FQGTGA. The CDR3 protein is CASSLVTAGSEQFF. The CDR3 DNA reads as TGTGCCAGCAGCCTCGTAACAGCGGGGTCTGAGCAGTTCTTC. The variable domain in full, completed from reference TRBV7-3 and TRBJ2-1, reads GAGVSQTPSNKVTEKGKYVELRCDPISGHTALYWYRQSLGQGPEFLIYFQGTGAADDSGLPNDRFFAVRPEGSVSTLKIQRTERGDSAVYLCASSLVTAGSEQFFGPGTRLTVL.

The chain joins TRBV2 to TRBJ2-4; no reliable D call. V gave up 2 bases and J gave up 8 bases, with 13 bases separating them. CDR3 length equals 14 residues. Germline CDR1 reads SNHLY; CDR2 reads FYNNEI. The CDR3 bases are TGTGCCAGCAGTGAACCGTGGAATACGGACATTCAGTACTTC. Amino acid sequence: CASSEPWNTDIQYF.

The chain uses TRBV9 and TRBJ2-5, with 8 positions matching TRBD2. CDR1 and CDR2 (germline): SGDLS, YYNGEE. The CDR3 loop spans 13 amino acids. The CDR3 spells CASGGGLQETQYF. The CDR3 coding sequence is TGTGCGAGCGGGGGCGGACTACAAGAGACCCAGTACTTC.

The V gene is TRBV27, the J gene TRBJ2-3; unclear D gene. This CDR3 spans 14 amino acids. V dropped 6 bases and J dropped 3 bases, with 13 bases sitting between them. Germline V gene sequence: CDR1 MNHEY, CDR2 SMNVEV (reference sequence). CDR3 in DNA: TGTGCCAGCAGACAATTCTTCGGGACAGATACGCAGTATTTT. Its protein is CASRQFFGTDTQYF.

The V call is TRBV28, the J call TRBJ1-2, with TRBD1 as a possible D gene (5 bases). In germline, CDR1 is MDHEN, CDR2 SYDVKM. This CDR3 is built from 15 residues. V gave up 7 bases and J gave up 2 bases, with 17 bases separating them. CDR3 coding DNA: TGTGCCAGCACCCCAAGGGGCGGTCCAAACTATGGCTACACCTTC. Amino acid sequence: CASTPRGGPNYGYTF.

This chain connects TRBV6-5 to TRBJ1-6, with 7 positions matching TRBD1. This CDR3 is built from 14 residues. Germline V gene lookup returns CDR1 MNHEY and CDR2 SVGAGI. Unmatched junction bases numbered 9, after V lost 7 bases and J lost 9 bases. CDR3 sequence: CASTPQGVGSPLHF. The CDR3 DNA reads as TGTGCCAGCACCCCCCAGGGGGTAGGTTCACCCCTCCACTTT.

The V call is TRBV2, the J call TRBJ1-6; D is possibly TRBD1 (6 bases). Germline-derived CDR1 and CDR2 are SNHLY and FYNNEI. CDR3 length: 17 residues. V lost 8 bases, J lost 0 bases, and 17 bases lay in between. The CDR3 here is CASSGGATSSYNSPLHF. The CDR3 DNA is TGTGCCAGCTCCGGGGGGGCGACGAGCTCCTATAATTCACCCCTCCACTTT.

This clone was detected once. For the CDR3, the DNA is TGCGCCAGCAGCCCCTTTGGGACAGGTTCCTACGAGCAGTACTTC. Translation gives CASSPFGTGSYEQYF. The J gene is TRBJ2-7, the V gene TRBV4-1, with 8 bases matching TRBD1. Looked up from germline, CDR1 is MGHRA and CDR2 is YSYEKL. Trimming removed 4 bases from V and 1 base from J; junction bases left unmatched: 6. This CDR3 region has 15 residues.

Remarks on this clone: This same CDR3 is encoded by further DNA sequences in the sample. This chain connects TRBV15 to TRBJ1-1; TRBD1 is a possible D gene (5 bases). CDR3 length equals 15 residues. The germline V gene has CDR1 LNHNV and CDR2 YYDKDF (reference sequence). Trimming took off 3 bases at V and 5 bases at J, with 16 bases between the two ends. This CDR3 is CATSSGGVPGTEAFF. CDR3 DNA: TGTGCCACCAGCAGCGGAGGGGTCCCAGGAACTGAAGCTTTCTTT.

V and J are TRBV7-9 and TRBJ2-3, with 8 bases identical to TRBD2. Germline V lookup: CDR1 SEHNR, CDR2 FQNEAQ (reference sequence). V dropped 1 base and J dropped 2; count of bases not matched to a gene: 5. This CDR3 has 16 residues. The CDR3 region is CASSLGPGGPTDTQYF. CDR3 nucleotides: TGTGCCAGCAGCTTAGGGCCGGGGGGGCCCACAGATACGCAGTATTTT. The variable domain in full, with the rest retrieved from reference TRBV7-9 and TRBJ2-3, is DTGVSQNPRHKITKRGQNVTFRCDPISEHNRLYWYRQTLGQGPEFLTYFQNEAQLEKSRLLSDRFSAERPKGSFSTLEIQRTEQGDSAMYLCASSLGPGGPTDTQYFGPGTRLTVL.

In this sample, this clone turned up a few times. This CDR3 is CASSLAGGNTNYGYTF. The CDR3 bases are TGTGCCAGCAGCTTGGCCGGGGGAAATACTAACTATGGCTACACCTTC. The genes are TRBV5-4 and TRBJ1-2, with TRBD1 as a possible D gene (5 bases). Between the trimmed V and J ends, which lost 0 bases and 0 bases, there was a span of 12 bases. Germline V gives CDR1 SGHNT, CDR2 YYREEE (reference sequence). This CDR3 contains 16 residues.

The genes are TRBV7-7 and TRBJ1-1; D not resolved. Trimming shortened V by 1 base and J by 2 bases, and 11 bases separated the two germline ends. Germline assignment: CDR1 SSHAT and CDR2 FNYEAQ (reference sequence). The length of the CDR3 is 15 residues. As DNA, the CDR3 is TGTGCCAGCAGCTTAGTCGCAGGCGGAAACACTGAAGCTTTCTTT. This codes for CASSLVAGGNTEAFF.

Judged by abundance, this clone is medium-sized. This chain connects TRBV2 to TRBJ1-5, with 9 bases that match TRBD1. Germline values: CDR1 SNHLY, CDR2 FYNNEI. Trimming took 7 bases from V and 4 from J; bases not matched to a gene: 11. The CDR3 length is 16 residues. The CDR3 protein is CASNQQGARANQPQHF. The CDR3 DNA follows: TGTGCCAGCAATCAACAGGGGGCGAGAGCTAATCAGCCCCAGCATTTT. Combining the CDR3 with reference TRBV2 and TRBJ1-5 gives the whole variable domain EPEVTQTPSHQVTQMGQEVILRCVPISNHLYFYWYRQILGQKVEFLVSFYNNEISEKSEIFDDQFSVERPDGSNFTLKIRSTKLEDSAMYFCASNQQGARANQPQHFGDGTRLSIL.

The V gene is TRBV3-1 (or the pseudogene TRBV3-2), the J gene TRBJ2-3; D is undetermined. With 1 base removed from V and 4 bases from J, the gap between germline ends came to 9 bases. Per the germline V gene, CDR1 is LGHDT and CDR2 is YNNKEL (reference sequence). This CDR3 has 14 amino acids. The CDR3 nucleotides read TGTGCCAGCAGCCAAGTTCCCATGTCAGATACGCAGTATTTT. It codes for CASSQVPMSDTQYF.

The chain uses TRBV7-2 and TRBJ1-2; D is undetermined. This CDR3 is 13 amino acids long. Germline-derived CDR1 and CDR2 are SGHTA and FQGNSA. Trimming pared 1 base from V and 2 bases from J, leaving 5 bases between. The CDR3 sequence: CASSLDINYGYTF. CDR3 nucleotide sequence: TGTGCCAGCAGCTTAGACATCAACTATGGCTACACCTTC. The full variable domain, rest sourced from reference TRBV7-2 and TRBJ1-2, is GAGVSQSPSNKVTEKGKDVELRCDPISGHTALYWYRQSLGQGLEFLIYFQGNSAPDKSGLPSDRFSAERTGGSVSTLTIQRTQQEDSAVYLCASSLDINYGYTFGSGTRLTVV.

V is TRBV12-5 and J is TRBJ1-1, with D uncertain. The V end was cut by 9 bases, the J end by 2 bases, with 13 bases between. CDR1 is LGHNT, CDR2 FRNRAP, per germline. The CDR3 has 13 residues. CDR3 amino acids: CASGPISNTEAFF. In DNA, the CDR3 is TGTGCTAGCGGACCTATTAGTAACACTGAAGCTTTCTTT.

The J gene is TRBJ2-7, the V gene TRBV28; D remains ambiguous. Trimming removed 3 bases at V and 5 bases at J, with 17 bases between. Germline-derived CDR1 and CDR2 are MDHEN and SYDVKM. This CDR3 comprises 15 residues. The CDR3, as DNA: TGTGCCAGCAGTTTCACCCGCGAGGTGTCGGACGAGCAGTACTTC. Translating gives CASSFTREVSDEQYF.

This clone showed up just once. The chain couples TRBV5-1 to TRBJ2-7; 10 bases line up with TRBD1. Germline V CDR1 and CDR2: SGHRS, YFSETQ. V was pared by 6 bases and J by 3 bases, with 6 bases of the junction left unmatched. The CDR3 covers 14 residues. The CDR3 DNA is TGCGCCAGCAAAGGGACAGGGGATCACTACGAGCAGTACTTC. Amino acids: CASKGTGDHYEQYF.

The genes are TRBV28 and TRBJ2-2, with 8 bases matching TRBD2. Germline V gives CDR1 MDHEN, CDR2 SYDVKM. V gave up 3 bases and J gave up 6 bases; unmatched junction bases: 9. The CDR3 has 16 amino acids. The CDR3 DNA reads as TGTGCCAGCAGTTTTTACGGCGGGGGGCGTTCCGGGGAGCTGTTTTTT. It yields the protein CASSFYGGGRSGELFF.

Only one count was recorded for this clone. The chain carries TRBV3-1 (or the pseudogene TRBV3-2) and TRBJ2-3; 9 bases map to TRBD1. V shed 1 base, J shed 6 bases, and the junction held 8 bases outside the gene matches. Germline V gene data show CDR1 as LGHDT and CDR2 as YNNKEL (reference sequence). The CDR3 consists of 16 residues. The CDR3 nucleotides are TGTGCCAGCAGCCAAGTAGGCACAGGGGGCGGCGATACGCAGTATTTT. It translates to CASSQVGTGGGDTQYF.

This sequence joins TRBV6-4 and TRBJ2-7, with D tentatively TRBD1 (5 bases). Deletions cut 2 bases from V and 0 bases from J, with 17 bases between. The CDR3 is 17 residues long. Germline CDR1 is MRHNA and CDR2 is SNTAGT. CDR3 sequence (DNA): TGTGCCAGCAGTGACAATACAACAGGACACGACTCCTACGAGCAGTACTTC. The encoded protein is CASSDNTTGHDSYEQYF.